These 8 T cell receptor beta chains were all obtained from the same sample, sequenced in a study of CD8+CD57+ T cells in acquired aplastic anemia. Patients picked for sequencing had shown CD8+CD57+ cell expansion detected by flow cytometry. CDR3 and TCR beta VDJ profiling relied on a genomic DNA template. Each CDR3 protein gets one entry after TCRdb re-called the reads with MiXCR. In the table there are under 250,000 distinct CDR3 sequences, 50% to 70% of which are singletons. The sequenced material came from sorted CD4+, CD8+, or CD8+CD57+ T cells (not recorded which) from PBMCs. The receptors originated from a human donor with aplastic anemia.

This clonotype came up a few times. The rearrangement links TRBV20-1 to TRBJ1-2; no firm D call. This CDR3 spans 13 amino acids. V lost 7 bases to trimming and J lost 4 bases, with 16 bases between them. Germline assignment: CDR1 DFQATT and CDR2 SNEGSKA (reference sequence). The CDR3 is CSVPSPGFYGYTF. CDR3 bases: TGCAGTGTTCCATCCCCGGGGTTCTATGGCTACACCTTC.

The chain carries TRBV20-1 and TRBJ2-1; 10 positions agree with TRBD1. Germline trimming cut 1 base from V and 6 bases from J; bases unmatched to any gene: 0. The V gene's germline CDR1 is DFQATT and CDR2 SNEGSKA (reference sequence). The CDR3 spans 13 residues. CDR3 coding DNA: TGCAGTGCTAGAGGGACAGGGGGCAATGAGCAGTTCTTC. Residues: CSARGTGGNEQFF.

This clonotype was found many times. This sequence joins TRBV6-1 and TRBJ1-6, with unresolved D. Looked up from germline, CDR1 is MNHNS and CDR2 is SASEGT. With 7 bases removed from V and 9 bases from J, the gap between germline ends came to 19 bases. The CDR3 contains 15 residues. CDR3 protein: CASISGAGSPSPLHF. In DNA form, the CDR3 reads TGTGCCAGCATCTCCGGTGCGGGGTCCCCTTCACCCCTCCACTTT.

This clonotype was detected ten times or more. The CDR3 bases are TGCGCCAGCAGTGAGTCGGGTGGAAATCAGCCCCAGCATTTT. Its translation: CASSESGGNQPQHF. The chain recombines TRBV10-1 with TRBJ1-5; no clear D gene. The germline V gene encodes CDR1 WNHNN and CDR2 SYGVQD (reference sequence). With 0 bases removed from V and 4 bases from J, the gap between germline ends came to 7 bases. The CDR3 is 14 amino acids.

In this sample, this clonotype turned up many times. The chain recombines TRBV20-1 with TRBJ2-7; D uncertain. This CDR3 is built from 14 residues. V lost 0 bases and J 0 bases, leaving 9 bases between the germline ends. Per the germline V gene, CDR1 is DFQATT and CDR2 is SNEGSKA (reference sequence). CDR3 coding DNA: TGCAGTGCTAGAGATAGGCGTCGCTCCTACGAGCAGTACTTC. This encodes CSARDRRRSYEQYF.

V gene TRBV10-2 combines with J gene TRBJ2-1; 9 bases fit TRBD1. Germline values: CDR1 WSHSY, CDR2 SAAADI. Trimming at V came to 3 bases and at J to 6 bases, leaving 3 bases not matched to a gene. The CDR3 has 14 amino acids. CDR3 sequence (DNA): TGCGCCAGCAGTGACCCGGACAGGGGCAATGAGCAGTTCTTC. Translated, it gives CASSDPDRGNEQFF.

This clonotype showed up many times. This chain connects TRBV2 to TRBJ1-1; D is ambiguous. Germline CDR1 reads SNHLY; CDR2 reads FYNNEI. Trimming stripped 6 bases from V and 4 bases from J, with 6 bases between. This CDR3 region has 11 residues. CDR3 amino acids: CASSEGTEAFF. CDR3 in DNA: TGTGCCAGCAGCGAGGGCACTGAAGCTTTCTTT.

J is TRBJ2-7 and V is TRBV9; 9 bases are shared with TRBD2. Losses at the gene ends were 4 bases for V and 0 bases for J; bases not matched to a gene: 5. CDR1 is SGDLS, CDR2 YYNGEE, per germline. This CDR3 region has 15 residues. The CDR3 loop is CASSPQAGGSYEQYF. Written as DNA, the CDR3 is TGTGCCAGCAGCCCACAAGCGGGGGGCTCCTACGAGCAGTACTTC.